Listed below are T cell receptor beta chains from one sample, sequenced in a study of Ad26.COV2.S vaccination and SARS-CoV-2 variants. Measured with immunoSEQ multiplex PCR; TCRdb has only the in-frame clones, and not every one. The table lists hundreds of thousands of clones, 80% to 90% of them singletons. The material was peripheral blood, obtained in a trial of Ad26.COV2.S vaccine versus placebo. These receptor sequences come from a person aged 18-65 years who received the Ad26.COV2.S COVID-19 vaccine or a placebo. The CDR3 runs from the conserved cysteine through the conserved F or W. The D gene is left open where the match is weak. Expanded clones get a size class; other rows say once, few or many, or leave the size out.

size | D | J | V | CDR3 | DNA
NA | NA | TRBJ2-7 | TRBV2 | CASSVLGQIYEQYF | TGTGCCAGCAGCGTACTCGGACAGATCTACGAGCAGTACTTC
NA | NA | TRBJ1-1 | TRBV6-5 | CASIRDLGGTEAFF | TGTGCCAGCATTCGGGATCTCGGGGGAACTGAAGCTTTCTTT
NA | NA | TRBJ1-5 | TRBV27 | CASSPLPWQGEVNQPQHF | TGTGCCAGCAGTCCCCTCCCTTGGCAGGGTGAGGTCAATCAGCCCCAGCATTTT
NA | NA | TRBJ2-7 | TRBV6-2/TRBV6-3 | CASSYRKGFAYEQYF | TGTGCCAGCAGTTACAGGAAGGGGTTCGCCTACGAGCAGTACTTC
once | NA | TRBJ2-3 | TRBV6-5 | CASSYRDGRTDTQYF | TGTGCCAGCAGTTACAGGGACGGGCGTACAGATACGCAGTATTTT
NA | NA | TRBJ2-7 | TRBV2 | CASSALFMGTSTYEQYF | TGTGCCAGCAGTGCCTTGTTCATGGGGACATCTACCTACGAGCAGTACTTC
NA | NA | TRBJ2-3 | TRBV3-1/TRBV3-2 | CASSQDSLSDTDTQYF | TGTGCCAGCAGCCAAGACAGTCTTTCCGACACAGATACGCAGTATTTT
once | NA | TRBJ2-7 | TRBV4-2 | CASSQEERRQSSGQYF | TGTGCCAGCAGCCAAGAGGAGCGCCGACAGTCCTCCGGGCAGTACTTC
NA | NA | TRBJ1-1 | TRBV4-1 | CASSPLHADEAFF | TGCGCCAGCAGCCCGTTGCACGCGGATGAAGCTTTCTTT
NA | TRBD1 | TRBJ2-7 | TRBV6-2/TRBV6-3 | CASSSNPDRGHHEQYF | TGTGCCAGCAGTTCCAACCCCGACAGGGGTCACCACGAGCAGTACTTC
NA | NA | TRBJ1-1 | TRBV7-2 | CASSSRDQGGAFF | TGTGCCAGCAGCTCCCGGGATCAGGGAGGAGCTTTCTTT
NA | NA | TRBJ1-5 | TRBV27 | CASSLSGASNQPQHF | TGTGCCAGCAGTTTATCCGGAGCCAGCAATCAGCCCCAGCATTTT
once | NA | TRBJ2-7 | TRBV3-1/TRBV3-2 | CASSQYSTGFGRMSEQYF | TGTGCCAGCAGCCAATACTCAACGGGGTTCGGGCGAATGTCCGAGCAGTACTTC
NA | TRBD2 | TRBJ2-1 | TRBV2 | CASKSSGGSYNEQFF | TGTGCCAGCAAGTCTAGCGGGGGTTCCTACAATGAGCAGTTCTTC
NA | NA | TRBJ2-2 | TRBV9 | CASSSYTDTGELFF | TGTGCCAGCAGCTCCTACACTGACACCGGGGAGCTGTTTTTT
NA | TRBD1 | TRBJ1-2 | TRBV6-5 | CASSPGTGGYGYTF | TGTGCCAGCAGTCCCGGGACAGGGGGCTATGGCTACACCTTC
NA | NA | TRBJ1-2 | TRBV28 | CASSQGAGLYGYTF | TGTGCCAGCAGTCAAGGGGCAGGGCTTTATGGCTACACCTTC
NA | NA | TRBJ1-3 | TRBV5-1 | CASSLSARGSGNTIYF | TGCGCCAGCAGCTTGAGCGCCAGGGGCTCTGGAAACACCATATATTTT
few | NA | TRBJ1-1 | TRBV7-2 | CASSSHNRDEAFF | TGTGCCAGCAGCTCACACAACCGTGATGAAGCTTTCTTT
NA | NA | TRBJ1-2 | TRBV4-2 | CASSQDLQGYTF | TGTGCCAGCAGCCAAGATCTTCAGGGCTACACCTTC